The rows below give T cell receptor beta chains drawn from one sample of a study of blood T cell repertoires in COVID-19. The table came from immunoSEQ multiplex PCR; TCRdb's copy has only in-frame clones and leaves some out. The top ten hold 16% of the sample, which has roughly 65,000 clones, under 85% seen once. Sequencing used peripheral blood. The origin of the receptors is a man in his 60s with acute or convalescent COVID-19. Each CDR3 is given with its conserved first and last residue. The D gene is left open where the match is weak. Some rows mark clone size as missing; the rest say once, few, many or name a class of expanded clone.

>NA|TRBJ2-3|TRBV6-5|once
TGTGCCAGCAGCGCTTGGGCGGGGAGCACAGATACGCAGTATTTT
CASSAWAGSTDTQYF
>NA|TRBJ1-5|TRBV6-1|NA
TGTGCCAGCAGTGATTCTCAACGATCAGGGAATCAGCCCCAGCATTTT
CASSDSQRSGNQPQHF
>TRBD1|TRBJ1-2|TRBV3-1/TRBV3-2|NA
TGTGCCAGCAGCAGTACAGGGGTCCTCTATGGCTACACCTTC
CASSSTGVLYGYTF
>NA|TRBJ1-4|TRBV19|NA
TGTGCCAGTAGTTACGAAGAGACAACTAATGAAAAACTGTTTTTT
CASSYEETTNEKLFF
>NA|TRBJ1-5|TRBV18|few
TGTGCCAGCTCACCCGCGGAGGGGAGTGGAGTCAATCAGCCCCAGCATTTT
CASSPAEGSGVNQPQHF
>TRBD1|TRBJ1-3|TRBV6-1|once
TGTGCCAGCAGTTTACAGGGGGCGAGGGGAAACACCATATATTTT
CASSLQGARGNTIYF
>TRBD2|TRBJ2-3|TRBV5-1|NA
TGCGCCAGCAGCCTCCAAGCGGGGTCCCCCCCAGATACGCAGTATTTT
CASSLQAGSPPDTQYF
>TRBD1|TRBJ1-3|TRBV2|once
TGTGCCAGCAGTGAAACGGGACAGAACATTGGAAACACCATATATTTT
CASSETGQNIGNTIYF
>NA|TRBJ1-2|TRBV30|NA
TGTGCCTGGGCCCGGGGGGGGTTGGGGGCTAACTATGGCTACACCTTC
CAWARGGLGANYGYTF
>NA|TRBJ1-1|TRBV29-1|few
TGCAGCGCCGGGACTTATAGGGGAGCTTTCTTT
CSAGTYRGAFF
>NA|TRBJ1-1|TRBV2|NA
TGTGCCAGCAGTGATTTTGGGACAATCTCGAACACTGAAGCTTTCTTT
CASSDFGTISNTEAFF
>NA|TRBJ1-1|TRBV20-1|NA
TGCAGTGCTAGTGTCGGGGTGGGGTTGAACACTGAAGCTTTCTTT
CSASVGVGLNTEAFF
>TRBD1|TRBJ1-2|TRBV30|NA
TGTGCCTGGAGAGGGGGCCTCGGGAAGAACTATGGCTACACCTTC
CAWRGGLGKNYGYTF
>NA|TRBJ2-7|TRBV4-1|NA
TGCGCCAGCAGCCAAGATTGGGACTCACCCTACGAGCAGTACTTC
CASSQDWDSPYEQYF
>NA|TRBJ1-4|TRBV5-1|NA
TGCGCCAGCAGCTCCAGGACAACAACTAATGAAAAACTGTTTTTT
CASSSRTTTNEKLFF
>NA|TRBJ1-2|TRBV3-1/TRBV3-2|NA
TGTGCCAGCAGCCAAGCTCGAGCTTATGGCTACACCTTC
CASSQARAYGYTF
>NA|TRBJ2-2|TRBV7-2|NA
TGTGCCAGCAGACTAGGGCGGGGCGCGAACACCGGGGAGCTGTTTTTT
CASRLGRGANTGELFF
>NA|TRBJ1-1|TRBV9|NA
TGTGCCAGCGCCCCAACTACAACTACCGGGACACCGAACACTGAAGCTTTCTTT
CASAPTTTTGTPNTEAFF
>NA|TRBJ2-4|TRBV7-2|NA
TGTGCCAGCAGCTTAGGGGCTAGCCGGGCGAACATTCAGTACTTC
CASSLGASRANIQYF
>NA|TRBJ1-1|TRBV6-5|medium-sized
TGTGCCAGCAGTTACCCAAAGTCCGGGGGCACTGAAGCTTTCTTT
CASSYPKSGGTEAFF
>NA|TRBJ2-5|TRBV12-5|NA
TGTGCTAGTGGCCGGGGGACGGAGACCCAGTACTTC
CASGRGTETQYF
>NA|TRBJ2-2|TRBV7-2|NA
TGTGCCAGCAGCTTGAGCAGGGCGAACACCGGGGAGCTGTTTTTT
CASSLSRANTGELFF
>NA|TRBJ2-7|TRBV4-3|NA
TGCGCCAGCAGCCAAGATTTGAGGGACGAGCAGTACTTC
CASSQDLRDEQYF
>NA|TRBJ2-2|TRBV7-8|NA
TGTGCCAGCAGCTTCAAGGGAGCAGGCGCAGGGGACACCGGGGAGCTGTTTTTT
CASSFKGAGAGDTGELFF
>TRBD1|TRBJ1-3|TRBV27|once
TGTGCCAGCAGTTTATCAGGGACAGGGACGAACTCTGGAAACACCATATATTTT
CASSLSGTGTNSGNTIYF
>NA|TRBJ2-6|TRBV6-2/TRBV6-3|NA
TGTGCCAGCAGTTACGAGAGCTCTGGGGCCAACGTCCTGACTTTC
CASSYESSGANVLTF
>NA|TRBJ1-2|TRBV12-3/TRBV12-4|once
TGTGCCGCCGCGCTAGGGGTTCACTATGGCTACACCTTC
CAAALGVHYGYTF
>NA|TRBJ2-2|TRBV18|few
TGTGCCAGCTCACAACTTCAGGGGCGCCGTACGACCGGGGAGCTGTTTTTT
CASSQLQGRRTTGELFF
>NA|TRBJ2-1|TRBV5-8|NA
TGTGCCAGCAGCTTTACCGGGGGTGCCAGGACCTACAATGAGCAGTTCTTC
CASSFTGGARTYNEQFF
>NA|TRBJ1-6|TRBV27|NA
TGTGCCAGCAGTTTCGGAGATTCACCCCTCCACTTT
CASSFGDSPLHF
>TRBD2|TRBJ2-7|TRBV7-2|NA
TGTGCCAGCAGCACCCGACTAGCGGGGCACTACGAGCAGTACTTC
CASSTRLAGHYEQYF
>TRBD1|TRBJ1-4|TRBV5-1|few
TGCGCCAGCAGCTTCGGACAGGGGGCTGAAAAACTGTTTTTT
CASSFGQGAEKLFF
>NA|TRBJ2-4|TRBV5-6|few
TGTGCCAGCAGCTTGGGTAGCGTCTCGGGGGACATTCAGTACTTC
CASSLGSVSGDIQYF
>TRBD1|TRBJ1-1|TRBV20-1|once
TGCAGTGCTAGTGGGTGGACAGGGAACACTGAAGCTTTCTTT
CSASGWTGNTEAFF
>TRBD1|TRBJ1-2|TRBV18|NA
TGTGCCAGCTCACCTAGACAGGGTAATACCTATGGCTACACCTTC
CASSPRQGNTYGYTF
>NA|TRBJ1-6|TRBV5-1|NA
TGCGCCAGCAGCTTGGGGAGGGTGTCGAGGTCACCCCTCCACTTT
CASSLGRVSRSPLHF
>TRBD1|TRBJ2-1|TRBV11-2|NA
TGTGCCAGCAGCTTTGACAGGGCAAACAATGAGCAGTTCTTC
CASSFDRANNEQFF
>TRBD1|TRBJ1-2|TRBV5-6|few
TGTGCCAGCAGCGCGGGACAGGCCTATGGCTACACCTTC
CASSAGQAYGYTF
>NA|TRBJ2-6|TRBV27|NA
TGTGCCAGCAGTTCGTACTCTGGGGCCAACGTCCTGACTTTC
CASSSYSGANVLTF
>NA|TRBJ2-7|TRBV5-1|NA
TGCGCCAGCAGCTTGGACATTTTCTCCTACGAGCAGTACTTC
CASSLDIFSYEQYF
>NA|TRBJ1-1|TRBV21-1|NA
TGTGCCAGCAGCAAAGGAAATAGAGCTTTCTTT
CASSKGNRAFF
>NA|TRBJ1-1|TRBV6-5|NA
TGTGCCAGCAGCTACGACTGGCGGAACACTGAAGCTTTCTTT
CASSYDWRNTEAFF
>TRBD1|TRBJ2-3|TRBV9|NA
TGTGCCAGCAGCGGGGTAAGGGGGCGAAGCACAGATACGCAGTATTTT
CASSGVRGRSTDTQYF
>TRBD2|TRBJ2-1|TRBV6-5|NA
TGTGCCAGCAGAGCCGGGACTAGTTATATTGAGCAGTTCTTC
CASRAGTSYIEQFF
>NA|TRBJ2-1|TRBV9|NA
TGTGCCAGCAGCGGCAGGGGCTCCTACAATGAGCAGTTCTTC
CASSGRGSYNEQFF
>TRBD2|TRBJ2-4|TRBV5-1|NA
TGCGCCAGCAGCATCGGGACTAGCGGGGACGGAAACATTCAGTACTTC
CASSIGTSGDGNIQYF
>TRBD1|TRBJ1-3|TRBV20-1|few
TGCAGTGCTAGTAGGGACAGAGGAAACACCATATATTTT
CSASRDRGNTIYF
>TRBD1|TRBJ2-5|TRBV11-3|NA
TGTGCCAGCAGCTTAGGCCGGGACAGGGGTCAGACCCAGTACTTC
CASSLGRDRGQTQYF